This T cell receptor beta chain was documented in a study of cytomegalovirus exposure and HLA in healthy donors. Study-wide results and caveats: Accurate prediction of most subjects' HLA-A and HLA-B alleles from TCR beta sequences was reported.

Use of 60 Vbeta and 13 Jbeta primers characterized the PCR. Sequencing used immunoSEQ multiplex PCR; TCRdb keeps in-frame clones, though not all of them. The table lists 49,000 or so clones, about four fifths of them singletons. On this clone itself: Its antigen is not identified.

Germline CDR1 SNHLY, CDR2 FYNNEI. Losses at the gene ends were 2 bases for V and 0 bases for J; bases not matched to a gene: 4. CDR3 size: 17 residues. The receptor comes from a boy aged 5-17 years in good health and CMV-seropositive. This rearrangement joins TRBV2 to TRBJ2-6, with 7 bases fitting TRBD1. The sample consisted of PBMCs. In DNA, the CDR3 is TGTGCCAGCAGTGAACACAGGGGTTCCTCTGGGGCCAACGTCCTGACTTTC. It specifies CASSEHRGSSGANVLTF.